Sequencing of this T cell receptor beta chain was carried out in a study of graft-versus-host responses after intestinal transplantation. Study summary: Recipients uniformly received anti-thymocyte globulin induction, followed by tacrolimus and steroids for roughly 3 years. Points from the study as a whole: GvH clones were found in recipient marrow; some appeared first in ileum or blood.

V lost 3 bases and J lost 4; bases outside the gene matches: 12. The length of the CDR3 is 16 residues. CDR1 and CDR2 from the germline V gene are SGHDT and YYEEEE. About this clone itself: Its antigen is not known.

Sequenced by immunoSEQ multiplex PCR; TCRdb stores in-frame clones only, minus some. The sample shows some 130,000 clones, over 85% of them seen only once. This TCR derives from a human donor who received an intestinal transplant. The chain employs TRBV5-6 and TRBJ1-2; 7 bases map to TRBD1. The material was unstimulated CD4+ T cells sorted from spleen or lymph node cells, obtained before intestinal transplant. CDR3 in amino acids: CASSWGPEGTAYGYTF. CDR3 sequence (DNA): TGTGCCAGCAGCTGGGGTCCGGAGGGGACAGCCTATGGCTACACCTTC.